These T cell receptor beta chains were read from a single sample in a study of blood T cells in healthy people across ages. TCRdb re-derived calls from the 5' RACE reads in MiXCR, one entry per CDR3 protein. The sample gives roughly 2 million distinct CDR3 sequences, roughly 52% of which show up once; approximately 2% is in the top ten. Sample: blood. The receptors stem from a woman aged 40 to 49 in good health. CDR3s include the opening cysteine and the closing phenylalanine or tryptophan. D genes are given only for firm matches. Not every row has a clone size; where given, it reads once, few, many or a size class.

NA TRBJ2-3 TRBV12-3/TRBV12-4 TRBD2 CASSKTSVRTDTQYF TGTGCCAGCAGCAAAACTAGCGTAAGAACAGATACGCAGTATTTT
NA TRBJ2-3 TRBV4-3 TRBD1 CASSQKTGVPDTQYF TGCGCCAGCAGCCAAAAAACAGGGGTCCCGGATACGCAGTATTTT
NA TRBJ2-3 TRBV5-1 TRBD1 CASSFVGQGDGNTQYF TGCGCCAGCAGCTTTGTGGGACAGGGGGATGGAAATACGCAGTATTTT
NA TRBJ1-5 TRBV5-1 TRBD1 CASSPGTVSGNQPQHF TGCGCCAGCAGCCCAGGGACAGTTTCCGGCAATCAGCCCCAGCATTTT
few TRBJ2-1 TRBV12-3/TRBV12-4 NA CASSLLKRSDEQFF TGTGCCAGCAGTTTATTGAAGAGAAGCGATGAGCAGTTCTTC
NA TRBJ2-7 TRBV5-1 NA CASSLDRETYEQYF TGCGCCAGCAGCTTGGACAGGGAGACCTACGAGCAGTACTTC
NA TRBJ2-7 TRBV20-1 NA CSAHSNREQYF TGCAGTGCACACTCCAACAGGGAGCAGTACTTC
NA TRBJ2-1 TRBV7-3 NA CASSSPGPGNEQFF TGTGCCAGCAGCTCCCCGGGTCCAGGGAATGAGCAGTTCTTC
NA TRBJ2-1 TRBV24-1 NA CATSVRQGSFSYNEQFF TGTGCCACCAGTGTTCGGCAGGGGAGCTTTTCCTACAATGAGCAGTTCTTC
NA TRBJ1-2 TRBV7-9 NA CASSLVLDDANYGYTF TGTGCCAGCAGCCTCGTCCTGGACGACGCTAACTATGGCTACACCTTC
NA TRBJ1-5 TRBV20-1 NA CSAGLSSEPQHF TGCAGTGCTGGACTCTCATCGGAGCCCCAGCATTTT
few TRBJ2-5 TRBV6-6 TRBD1 CASSSRDSHLQETQYF TGTGCCAGCAGTTCCCGGGACAGTCACTTACAAGAGACCCAGTACTTC
NA TRBJ1-5 TRBV5-6 NA CASSVRQVNQPQHF TGTGCCAGCAGCGTGAGACAGGTCAATCAGCCCCAGCATTTT
NA TRBJ2-3 TRBV7-9 NA CASSLDVGARLGDTQYF TGTGCCAGCAGCTTAGATGTGGGGGCGAGGTTAGGAGATACGCAGTATTTT
NA TRBJ2-4 TRBV5-1 NA CASSSETSGNIQYF TGCGCCAGCAGCTCGGAGACCTCGGGGAACATTCAGTACTTC
once TRBJ2-7 TRBV4-2 TRBD1 CASNQGTGTAIYEQYF TGTGCCAGCAACCAAGGGACCGGGACAGCTATCTACGAGCAGTACTTC
NA TRBJ2-7 TRBV7-2 NA CASSLARNKQYF TGTGCCAGCAGCTTAGCGAGGAACAAGCAGTACTTC
NA TRBJ1-2 TRBV11-2 NA CASSRIVTAGYTF TGTGCCAGCAGCCGGATTGTGACGGCTGGCTACACCTTC
NA TRBJ2-3 TRBV27 TRBD2 CASKEAGGRDTQYF TGTGCCAGCAAAGAAGCGGGGGGGCGCGATACGCAGTATTTT
NA TRBJ1-2 TRBV3-1 NA CASSLTGELLGGYTF TGTGCCAGCAGCCTGACCGGGGAATTGTTAGGTGGCTACACCTTC
NA TRBJ2-5 TRBV7-9 TRBD2 CAGSLTSGATETQYF TGTGCCGGCAGCTTAACTAGCGGAGCCACCGAGACCCAGTACTTC
many TRBJ2-7 TRBV12-3/TRBV12-4 TRBD2 CASSEGLAEQYF TGTGCCAGCAGTGAAGGACTAGCGGAGCAGTACTTC
few TRBJ2-6 TRBV28 NA CASSLYKTATSGANVLTF TGTGCCAGCAGTTTATACAAGACAGCGACCTCTGGGGCCAACGTCCTGACTTTC
NA TRBJ2-7 TRBV11-2 TRBD2 CASSLDWLVSSGGIYEQYF TGTGCCAGCAGCTTAGATTGGCTTGTGTCTAGCGGGGGGATTTACGAGCAGTACTTC
few TRBJ1-2 TRBV15 NA CATSGESYGYTF TGTGCCACCAGCGGTGAATCCTATGGCTACACCTTC
few TRBJ2-7 TRBV7-2 TRBD1 CASSHTGTGSYEQYF TGTGCCAGCAGCCACACCGGGACAGGGTCATACGAGCAGTACTTC
NA TRBJ2-7 TRBV9 NA CASSVVRLTSYEQYF TGTGCCAGCAGCGTAGTGCGGCTAACTTCCTACGAGCAGTACTTC
few TRBJ2-7 TRBV25-1 NA CASSEYAGDPYEQYF TGTGCCAGCAGTGAATATGCAGGGGATCCCTACGAGCAGTACTTC
NA TRBJ2-7 TRBV20-1 NA CSARGVGPYEQYF TGCAGTGCTAGGGGGGTCGGCCCGTACGAGCAGTACTTC
NA TRBJ2-7 TRBV11-2 TRBD1 CASIAGTGPYEQYF TGTGCCAGCATAGCCGGGACAGGCCCCTACGAGCAGTACTTC
NA TRBJ2-3 TRBV24-1 TRBD1 CATSDSTGADTQYF TGTGCCACCAGTGATTCAACAGGGGCAGATACGCAGTATTTT
NA TRBJ1-5 TRBV7-2 NA CASSSHSNQPQHF TGTGCCAGCAGCTCGCACAGCAATCAGCCCCAGCATTTT
NA TRBJ1-5 TRBV6-2/TRBV6-3 NA CASRDLQYSNQPQHF TGTGCCAGCAGGGATCTACAATATAGCAATCAGCCCCAGCATTTT
NA TRBJ2-4 TRBV7-2 TRBD2 CASSLDSAGGVEQYF TGTGCCAGCAGCTTAGACTCAGCGGGGGGCGTGGAGCAGTACTTC
few TRBJ1-2 TRBV20-1 NA CSARDPRGHGYTF TGCAGTGCTAGAGATCCCAGGGGTCATGGCTACACCTTC
few TRBJ2-3 TRBV9 NA CASSLLGGSSTDTQYF TGTGCCAGCAGCTTATTGGGAGGTTCTAGCACAGATACGCAGTATTTT
NA TRBJ2-1 TRBV20-1 NA CSAANPRTGTAAYNEQFF TGCAGTGCCGCAAATCCCCGAACAGGGACCGCCGCCTACAATGAGCAGTTCTTC
NA TRBJ2-5 TRBV2 NA CASKSGFLETQYF TGTGCCAGCAAATCCGGGTTTCTCGAGACCCAGTACTTC
once TRBJ2-1 TRBV11-2 TRBD2 CASSLIAGGPWYEQFF TGTGCCAGCAGCTTGATAGCGGGGGGGCCTTGGTATGAGCAGTTCTTC
few TRBJ1-1 TRBV12-3/TRBV12-4 NA CASSLGGVGAFF TGTGCCAGCAGTTTGGGGGGAGTAGGAGCTTTCTTT
NA TRBJ2-5 TRBV4-3 NA CASSQDWLVGETQYF TGCGCCAGCAGCCAAGATTGGTTAGTTGGGGAGACCCAGTACTTC
NA TRBJ2-6 TRBV5-1 NA CASRAGGGGANVLTF TGCGCCAGCAGAGCAGGGGGAGGAGGGGCCAACGTCCTGACTTTC
many TRBJ2-4 TRBV20-1 TRBD2 CSARGGRGGGFGNIQYF TGCAGTGCTCGCGGAGGCCGCGGGGGGGGTTTCGGAAACATTCAGTACTTC
few TRBJ2-1 TRBV25-1 NA CASTRGGPSLSKQFF TGTGCCAGCACCAGAGGGGGGCCTTCCCTCTCCAAGCAGTTCTTC
once TRBJ2-1 TRBV7-8 TRBD1 CASRIDRGYNEQFF TGTGCCAGCAGGATTGACAGGGGCTACAATGAGCAGTTCTTC
few TRBJ1-1 TRBV4-3 NA CASSQALAGGAEAFF TGCGCCAGCAGCCAAGCCCTGGCGGGGGGCGCTGAAGCTTTCTTT
few TRBJ2-1 TRBV7-2 NA CASSLGGGSWDEQFF TGTGCCAGCAGCCTGGGGGGGGGCTCGTGGGATGAGCAGTTCTTC
few TRBJ2-3 TRBV6-1 NA CASSDIYTDTQYF TGTGCCAGCAGTGACATTTACACAGATACGCAGTATTTT
NA TRBJ1-4 TRBV12-3/TRBV12-4 NA CATNKGNEKLFF TGTGCCACCAATAAGGGGAATGAAAAACTGTTTTTT
NA TRBJ2-5 TRBV10-2 NA CASSEPGAVSQETQYF TGCGCCAGCAGTGAGCCCGGGGCGGTGTCGCAAGAGACCCAGTACTTC
few TRBJ1-2 TRBV12-3/TRBV12-4 NA CASARGLGGVTYGYTF TGTGCCAGCGCCCGGGGGCTCGGCGGGGTAACCTATGGCTACACCTTC
NA TRBJ1-2 TRBV9 TRBD1 CAGSAPTGGSSYGYTF TGTGCCGGCAGCGCGCCGACAGGGGGCTCTTCTTATGGCTACACCTTC